Listed here are 4 T cell receptor beta chains from one sample, sequenced in a study of CD8 T cells in ankylosing spondylitis (dated by TCRdb to about 2017). General conclusions and limits of the study: A TCR beta motif of 7 or 8 highly homologous amino acid variants appeared characteristic of blood from ankylosing spondylitis patients.

Their antigen targets remain unknown. To prepare the library, 5' RACE was applied. The sequencer listed for this sample is Illumina HiSeq 2500. Clones were called with MiXCR by TCRdb after fastp trimmed the public reads at Q25, and only in-frame beta chains were retained. Each CDR3 protein appears once, grouped with its most common genes and DNA. Within this sample are roughly 490,000 distinct CDR3 sequences, with under 5.5% of them counted one time only. The top ten clones comprise 3% to 4.5% of the sample. Source material: blood, either unsorted or a sorted T cell fraction (not recorded which). The receptors were sampled from a male donor with ankylosing spondylitis.

This clonotype was seen repeatedly, ten times or more. The chain recombines TRBV5-6 with TRBJ2-5; D gene unclear. Germline V lookup: CDR1 SGHDT, CDR2 YYEEEE. The CDR3 extends over 13 amino acids. Trimming took 1 base from V and 7 from J, leaving 11 bases between them. The CDR3 DNA sequence: TGTGCCAGCAGCTTGTTGTTCACAAGGACCCAGTACTTC. Protein product: CASSLLFTRTQYF. The full variable domain, with the rest looked up from reference TRBV5-6 and TRBJ2-5, is DAGVTQSPTHLIKTRGQQVTLRCSPKSGHDTVSWYQQALGQGPQFIFQYYEEEERQRGNFPDRFSGHQFPNYSSELNVNALLLGDSALYLCASSLLFTRTQYFGPGTRLLVL.

This clonotype was found many times. The chain joins TRBV20-1 to TRBJ2-7; D is possibly TRBD2 (5 bases). CDR3 length equals 14 residues. V lost 0 bases and J lost 3, with 12 bases in between. Germline CDR1 is DFQATT and CDR2 is SNEGSKA (reference sequence). The CDR3 coding sequence is TGCAGTGCTAGAGATTCGGGGAGAAGCTACGAGCAGTACTTC. Translating it yields CSARDSGRSYEQYF.

This clonotype was detected many times. The V gene is TRBV10-3, the J gene TRBJ1-3, with D perhaps matching TRBD1 (6 bases). Trimming stripped 10 bases from V and 0 bases from J, with 10 bases between. The CDR3 extends over 13 amino acids. Germline CDR1 ENHRY, CDR2 SYGVKD. The CDR3 bases are TGTGCCAGTCGAGGGGGCTCTGGAAACACCATATATTTT. Translation gives CASRGGSGNTIYF.

This clonotype was counted many times. The chain has TRBV12-3 or TRBV12-4 and TRBJ2-5; D assignment may be TRBD1 or TRBD2 (7 bases each). The CDR3 covers 15 residues. Trimming took 3 bases from V and 3 from J, leaving 14 bases between them. The CDR3 is CASSFFPGGEETQYF. The CDR3 nucleotides are TGTGCCAGCAGTTTCTTCCCAGGGGGGGAAGAGACCCAGTACTTC.